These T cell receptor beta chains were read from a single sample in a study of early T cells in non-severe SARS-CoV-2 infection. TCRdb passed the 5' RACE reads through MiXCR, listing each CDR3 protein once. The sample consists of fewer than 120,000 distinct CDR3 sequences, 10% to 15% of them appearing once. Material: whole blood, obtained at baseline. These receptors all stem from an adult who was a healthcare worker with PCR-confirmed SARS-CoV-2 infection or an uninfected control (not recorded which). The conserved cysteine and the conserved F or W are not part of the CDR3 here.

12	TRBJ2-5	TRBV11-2	ASGQRRKQETQY
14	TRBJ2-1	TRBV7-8	ASSPNPGTGGYVQF
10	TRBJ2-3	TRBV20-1	SATASTDTQY
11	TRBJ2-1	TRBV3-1	ASSHGLEVEQF
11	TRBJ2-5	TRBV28	ASTLAGGETQY
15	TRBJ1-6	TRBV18	ASSPNTFGPYNSPLH
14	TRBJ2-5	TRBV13	ASSSLAGEAQETQY
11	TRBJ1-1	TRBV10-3	ATASGARTEAF
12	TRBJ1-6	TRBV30	AWSVGQGNSPLH
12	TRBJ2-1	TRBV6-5	ASSTLAAYNEQF
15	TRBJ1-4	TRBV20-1	SALRGQRVITNEKLF
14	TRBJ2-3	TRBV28	ASTLRGLGRTDTQY
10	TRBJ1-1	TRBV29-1	SVEQGARGAF
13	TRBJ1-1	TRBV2	ASRGEVNGWTEAF
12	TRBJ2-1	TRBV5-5	ASSLGGGYNEQF
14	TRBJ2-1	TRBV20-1	SATYRGLSSYNEQF
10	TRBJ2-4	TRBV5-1	ASSPQGPVQY
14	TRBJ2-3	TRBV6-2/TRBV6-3	ASSYTVADMGDTQY
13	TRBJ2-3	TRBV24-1	ATSDSRARTDTQY
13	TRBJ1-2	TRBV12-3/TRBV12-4	ASTQTGRPNYGYT
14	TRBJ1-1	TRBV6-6	ASSLGGDLFPTEAF
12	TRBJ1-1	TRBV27	ASKHLTGQPGAF
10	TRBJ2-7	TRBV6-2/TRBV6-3	ASSQTPWEQY
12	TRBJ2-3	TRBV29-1	SVETGAGTDTQY
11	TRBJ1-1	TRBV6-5	ASNLQGSTEAF
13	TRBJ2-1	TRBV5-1	ASNYKGAPPNEQF
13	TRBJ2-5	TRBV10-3	AISAGTTAEETQY
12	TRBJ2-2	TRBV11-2	ASSPGLHTGELF
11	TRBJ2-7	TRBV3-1	ASSQGQAYEQY
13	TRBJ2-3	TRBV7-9	ASSLGDGRTDTQY
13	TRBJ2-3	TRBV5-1	ASSLQGSSTDTQY
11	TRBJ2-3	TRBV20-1	SALRQAAYTQY
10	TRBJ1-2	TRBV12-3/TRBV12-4	ASSRGYYGYT
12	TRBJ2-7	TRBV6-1	ASSEGRPIREQY
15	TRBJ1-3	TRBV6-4	ASSGYPARGLGNTIY
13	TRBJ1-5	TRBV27	ASSFRGWANQPQH
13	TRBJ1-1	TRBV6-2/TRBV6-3	ASSYSNSMNTEAF
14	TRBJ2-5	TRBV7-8	ASSLDLQGVQETQY